This T cell receptor beta chain was recorded in a study of T cells after yellow fever vaccination. This clonotype was recorded at least ten times. The antigen is not known. TCRdb fed the 5' RACE reads into MiXCR, producing one record per CDR3 protein. The data contain about 240,000 distinct CDR3 sequences, less than 8.5% of them singletons. Notes on the study in general: The secondary T-cell response peaked on day 5, not day 15, but was weaker. Repertoires sorted by FACS could include abundant clonotypes that are contaminants from the bulk population.

The germline V gene has CDR1 SQVTM and CDR2 ANQGSEA. V was pared by 5 bases and J by 0 bases, with 1 base of the junction left unmatched. CDR3 length equals 13 residues. Here the sequenced sample was CD4+ T cells sorted from PBMCs, taken 15 days after the yellow fever booster vaccination. The TCR originated in a man aged 30 to 45 who received the YFV17D yellow fever vaccine. The V and J genes are TRBV29-1 and TRBJ2-1; TRBD1 matches at 7 bases. The CDR3 sequence is CSVRQGSYNEQFF. The CDR3, as DNA: TGCAGCGTTCGACAGGGCTCCTACAATGAGCAGTTCTTC.